This T cell receptor beta chain was captured by sequencing in a study of human versus mouse CDR3 diversity and MHC coevolution. Profiling relied on immunoSEQ multiplex PCR, and the TCRdb table lists in-frame clones only, not all of them. The sample has fewer than 100,000 clones; around 93% are singletons. Trimming took 0 bases from V and 0 from J, leaving 10 bases between them. From germline, CDR1 is SGHDT and CDR2 YYEEEE. The length of the CDR3 is 15 residues. Specimen: naive CD4+ T cells from blood. The subset is: CD45RO-negative CD62L-positive naive CD4 T cells. The receptor comes from a person aged 25 to 75 in good health. This sequence joins TRBV5-6 and TRBJ2-7, with a tentative D call TRBD1 (6 bases). CDR3 in DNA: TGTGCCAGCAGCTTGGTGGACAGACACTCCTACGAGCAGTACTTC. Its translation is CASSLVDRHSYEQYF.